This TCR beta chain was captured in a study of technical replicates of blood from a few donors. Profiled with immunoSEQ multiplex PCR; TCRdb holds only in-frame clones, not every one. The data hold 75,000 to 90,000 clones, with around 92% observed a single time. With 4 bases removed from V and 8 bases from J, the gap between germline ends came to 12 bases. The CDR3 is 13 amino acids. Per germline, CDR1 MNHEY and CDR2 SMNVEV (reference sequence). This TCR was recovered from a human donor in good health. The material sequenced was T cells isolated from PBMCs. The J gene is TRBJ2-1, the V gene TRBV27, with D possibly matching TRBD2 (6 bases). The CDR3 region is CASSSGLTHEQFF. The CDR3 DNA follows: TGTGCCAGCAGTTCAGGACTAACCCATGAGCAGTTCTTC.